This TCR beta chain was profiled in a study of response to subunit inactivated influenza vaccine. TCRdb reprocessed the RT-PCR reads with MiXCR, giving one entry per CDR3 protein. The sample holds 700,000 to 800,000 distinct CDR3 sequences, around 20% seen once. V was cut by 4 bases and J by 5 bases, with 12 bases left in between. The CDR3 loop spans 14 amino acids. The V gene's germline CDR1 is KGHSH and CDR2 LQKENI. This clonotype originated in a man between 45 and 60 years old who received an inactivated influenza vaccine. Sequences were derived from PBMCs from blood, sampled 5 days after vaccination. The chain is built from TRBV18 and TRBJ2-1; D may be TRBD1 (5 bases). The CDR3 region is CASSQGLSNNEQFF. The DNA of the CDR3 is TGTGCCAGCTCACAGGGGCTAAGCAACAATGAGCAGTTCTTC.